Each of the 9 T cell receptor beta chains below was sequenced from the same sample in a study of blood T cell repertoires in COVID-19. Using immunoSEQ multiplex PCR, the repertoire was profiled, and TCRdb retains in-frame clones only, with some absent. The sample yields about 270,000 clones, over 70% seen once. Sequenced: peripheral blood. Every receptor here comes from a human donor in a cohort sampled during active COVID-19.

The chain links TRBV6-5 to TRBJ2-7; 7 bases align to TRBD2. J was trimmed by 7 bases and V by 7 bases; bases with no gene match: 7. This CDR3 region has 12 residues. Germline assignment: CDR1 MNHEY and CDR2 SVGAGI. DNA for the CDR3: TGTGCCAGCACTACGGGGGGTCGAGAGCAGTACTTC. Translated: CASTTGGREQYF.

In its sample, this clone was seen a few times. The chain uses TRBV7-6 and TRBJ2-1, with TRBD2 identical over 8 bases. The CDR3 is 17 residues long. Trimming at V came to 2 bases and at J to 2 bases, leaving 8 bases not matched to a gene. Germline values: CDR1 SGHVS, CDR2 FNYEAQ. Here the CDR3 DNA reads TGTGCCAGCAGCTTATTAGAGAGCGGGAGAACCTACAATGAGCAGTTCTTC. Translated: CASSLLESGRTYNEQFF.

The rearrangement joins TRBV19 to TRBJ2-2; D may be TRBD1 (5 bases). Germline loops: CDR1 LNHDA, CDR2 SQIVND (reference sequence). Deletions cut 3 bases from V and 7 bases from J, with 18 bases between. The CDR3 loop spans 16 amino acids. The CDR3 DNA reads as TGTGCCAGTAGTATCTACCAGGGTGATTTGCACGGGGAGCTGTTTTTT. The encoded protein is CASSIYQGDLHGELFF.

In this sample, this clone turned up once. J is TRBJ2-7 and V is TRBV7-8; 12 bases fit TRBD2. The V gene's germline CDR1 is SGHVS and CDR2 FQNEAQ. This CDR3 is 14 amino acids long. J was trimmed by 5 bases and V by 1 base; bases with no gene match: 0. The CDR3 loop reads CASSLGTSGDEQYF. In DNA, the CDR3 is TGTGCCAGCAGCTTAGGGACTAGCGGGGACGAGCAGTACTTC.

This rearrangement joins TRBV3-1 (or the pseudogene TRBV3-2) to TRBJ2-6, with D perhaps matching TRBD2 (5 bases). Per the germline V gene, CDR1 is LGHDT and CDR2 is YNNKEL (reference sequence). Trimming took off 3 bases at V and 0 bases at J, with 15 bases between the two ends. The CDR3 is 18 residues long. Written as DNA, the CDR3 is TGTGCCAGCAGCCAGTTTATCTCGGGATTCTCTGGGGCCAACGTCCTGACTTTC. Its translation: CASSQFISGFSGANVLTF.

This chain joins TRBV6-6 and TRBJ1-4; 7 nucleotides match TRBD1. Unmatched junction bases numbered 6, after V lost 6 bases and J lost 5 bases. The V gene's germline CDR1 is MNHNY and CDR2 SVGAGI (reference sequence). The CDR3 runs 14 residues. The CDR3 reads CASRTGINNEKLFF. For the CDR3, the DNA is TGTGCCAGCAGGACAGGGATCAACAATGAAAAACTGTTTTTT.

This clone has just a few counts. The chain is built from TRBV5-1 and TRBJ2-7; unclear D gene. The CDR3 covers 13 residues. Trimming removed 0 bases from V and 3 bases from J, with 7 bases in between. Germline CDR1 SGHRS, CDR2 YFSETQ. The CDR3 region is CASSLAPYYEQYF. CDR3 coding DNA: TGCGCCAGCAGCTTGGCCCCGTACTACGAGCAGTACTTC.

The V gene is TRBV5-1, the J gene TRBJ2-3; 10 bases align to TRBD1. V lost 6 bases to trimming and J lost 3 bases; unmatched junction nucleotides: 4. This CDR3 comprises 14 residues. CDR1 and CDR2 (germline): SGHRS, YFSETQ. The CDR3 loop reads CASTRDRGTDTQYF. In DNA form, the CDR3 reads TGCGCCAGCACGCGGGACAGGGGTACAGATACGCAGTATTTT.

The CDR3 spells CASSSGTPYGYTF. In DNA form, the CDR3 reads TGTGCCAGCAGCTCCGGGACACCCTATGGCTACACCTTC. The chain has TRBV6-5 and TRBJ1-2; maybe TRBD1 (6 bases). The V end was cut by 6 bases, the J end by 4 bases, with 12 bases between. Germline CDR1 reads MNHEY; CDR2 reads SVGAGI. This CDR3 is 13 amino acids long.